These 8 T cell receptor beta chains were sequenced from one sample in a study of Graves' ophthalmopathy and Graves' hyperthyroidism. Transcripts of RNA were the source for amplifying TCR beta CDR3 regions. In the first round, RT-PCR was carried out with HTBI primers, and a multiplex PCR formed the second round. TCRdb ran MiXCR on the multiplex PCR reads and lists one entry per CDR3 protein. The top ten hold over 2.5% of the sample, which has 600,000 to 700,000 distinct CDR3 sequences, roughly 39% seen once. The sequencing input was peripheral blood. Every receptor here comes from an adult man with Graves' ophthalmopathy.

There are a few counts of this clonotype. The J gene is TRBJ1-1, the V gene TRBV14; 7 nucleotides line up with TRBD1. The CDR3 covers 14 residues. In germline, CDR1 is SGHDN, CDR2 FVKESK. V lost 5 bases and J lost 3; bases outside the gene matches: 6. CDR3 protein: CASSNYRGHTEAFF. Written as DNA, the CDR3 is TGTGCCAGCAGCAACTACAGGGGACACACTGAAGCTTTCTTT. The whole variable domain, remainder taken from reference TRBV14 and TRBJ1-1, is EAGVTQFPSHSVIEKGQTVTLRCDPISGHDNLYWYRRVMGKEIKFLLHFVKESKQDESGMPNNRFLAERTGGTYSTLKVQPAELEDSGVYFCASSNYRGHTEAFFGQGTRLTVV.

The rearrangement uses TRBV15 and TRBJ1-2; maybe TRBD1 (6 bases). Trimming cost V 5 bases and J 4 bases, with 17 bases left between them. There are 15 residues in the CDR3. From germline, CDR1 is LNHNV and CDR2 YYDKDF (reference sequence). The CDR3 bases are TGTGCCACCAGCCATGACAGGACCGAGTTCTATGGCTACACCTTC. The encoded protein is CATSHDRTEFYGYTF. Full variable domain (outside the CDR3, taken from reference TRBV15 and TRBJ1-2): DAMVIQNPRYQVTQFGKPVTLSCSQTLNHNVMYWYQQKSSQAPKLLFHYYDKDFNNEADTPDNFQSRRPNTSFCFLDIRSPGLGDTAMYLCATSHDRTEFYGYTFGSGTRLTVV.

The chain couples TRBV10-3 to TRBJ2-7, with D uncertain. From germline, CDR1 is ENHRY and CDR2 SYGVKD. Trimming cost V 3 bases and J 6 bases, with 3 bases left between them. The CDR3 extends over 10 amino acids. The CDR3 loop reads CAISEPEQYF. The CDR3 region has the DNA TGTGCCATCAGTGAACCCGAGCAGTACTTC.

This chain connects TRBV15 to TRBJ1-2; D not certain. The CDR3 runs 15 residues. Trimming took 0 bases from V and 0 from J, leaving 8 bases between them. CDR1 is LNHNV and CDR2 is YYDKDF in the germline V gene (reference sequence). For the CDR3, the DNA is TGTGCCACCAGCAGAGACCCAGAATCTAACTATGGCTACACCTTC. It yields the protein CATSRDPESNYGYTF.

This clonotype turned up a few times. The V call is TRBV18, the J call TRBJ1-2; 7 bases match TRBD1. After removal of 1 base from V and 3 bases from J, the junction contained 8 bases not matched to a gene. This CDR3 spans 16 amino acids. Germline V gene data show CDR1 as KGHSH and CDR2 as LQKENI. CDR3 protein: CASSPQTVGQDYGYTF. CDR3 nucleotides: TGTGCCAGCTCACCACAGACTGTCGGACAGGACTATGGCTACACCTTC.

Many counts were recorded for this clonotype. This CDR3 is CASSIRTGNTEAFF. For the CDR3, the DNA is TGTGCCAGTAGTATTAGGACAGGGAACACTGAAGCTTTCTTT. This chain joins TRBV19 and TRBJ1-1; TRBD1 matches at 7 bases. Germline values: CDR1 LNHDA, CDR2 SQIVND (reference sequence). After removal of 3 bases from V and 1 base from J, the junction contained 2 bases not matched to a gene. The CDR3 runs 14 residues.

V is TRBV29-1 and J is TRBJ2-5, with D perhaps matching TRBD1 or TRBD2 (6 bases each). V lost 5 bases and J lost 5, with 15 bases in between. The CDR3 is made up of 13 amino acids. Germline loops: CDR1 SQVTM, CDR2 ANQGSEA. This CDR3 reads CSVLGGRGETQYF. DNA of the CDR3: TGCAGCGTTCTAGGGGGGCGTGGGGAGACCCAGTACTTC.

Of note for this clonotype: No conserved phenylalanine or tryptophan ends this CDR3, so it is likely a read error. The chain links TRBV25-1 to TRBJ1-2; possible D gene TRBD1, 5 bases. Germline V gives CDR1 MGHDK, CDR2 SYGVNS. This CDR3 has 17 amino acids. Between the trimmed V and J ends, which lost 6 bases and 7 bases, there was a span of 27 bases. CDR3 bases: TGTGCCAGCAGCCTCATTCCCCGGGACGTAAGGACCGTTGGCTACACCCTC. Amino acids: CASSLIPRDVRTVGYTL.